This TCR beta chain was captured by sequencing in a study of cytomegalovirus exposure and HLA in healthy donors. Whole-study results and caveats: There were some public TCRs occurring in many donors, but most TCR sequences were rare.

Profiling relied on immunoSEQ multiplex PCR, and the TCRdb table lists in-frame clones only, not all of them. The table lists about 57,000 clones, more than 80% of them singletons. Regarding this clone: The antigen remains unidentified.

The CDR3 extends over 14 amino acids. Trimming cost V 6 bases and J 4 bases; bases outside gene matches: 8. The V gene's germline CDR1 is MDHEN and CDR2 SYDVKM. This sequence originates from a woman younger than 35 in good health and CMV-seronegative. V is TRBV28 and J is TRBJ1-1; 7 bases map to TRBD1. Sample: PBMCs. The CDR3 sequence is CASRTHRGGTEAFF. Written as DNA, the CDR3 is TGTGCCAGCAGGACACACAGGGGAGGCACTGAAGCTTTCTTT.